This T cell receptor beta chain was captured in a study of T cell repertoires in cytomegalovirus infection. Study-wide context: Public TCR beta signatures marked donors with CMV infection and the matching HLA. Study observations and caveats: Accumulated public TCR beta family frequency recognized individuals carrying CMV together with the relevant HLA. The ex vivo response was dominated by HLA-C-restricted CMV-specific TCR beta clonotypes.

V shed 5 bases and J 1 base; nucleotides not matched to a gene: 7. The CDR3 runs to 16 residues. Germline V lookup: CDR1 MNHNS, CDR2 SASEGT. A single record per CDR3 protein comes from TCRdb applying MiXCR to the reads. Among around 130,000 distinct CDR3 sequences listed, almost 9% were seen once. With respect to this clonotype: Its target is not known.

The TCR comes from a human donor in good health (CMV status not recorded). Some clones in this sample may be carry-over from other donors' samples. The V call is TRBV6-1, the J call TRBJ1-1; the match to TRBD1 covers 10 bases. Sequenced input: PBMCs. The CDR3 DNA reads as TGTGCCAGCAGTCCCCGGGACAGGGGCGGGAACACTGAAGCTTTCTTT. Its translation: CASSPRDRGGNTEAFF.